These 18 T cell receptor beta chains were all obtained from the same sample, sequenced in a study of response to subunit inactivated influenza vaccine (dated by TCRdb to 2017 to 2018). The library was prepared using RT-PCR. This sample was sequenced with an Illumina HiSeq 2500. The public reads were run again by TCRdb, first through fastp at Q25 and then through MiXCR, and only productive beta chains were kept. CDR3 protein duplicates are merged, each entry listing the most common genes and DNA. The sample has some 600,000 distinct CDR3 sequences on record, 14% of them singletons. Together, the top ten hold approximately 7.6% of the sample. The material sequenced was PBMCs from blood, taken less than 15 days before vaccination. The source of these receptors is a man over 45 who received an inactivated influenza vaccine. Donor details come from another sample of the same person, matched by shared clones.

In this sample, this clonotype turned up a few times. This rearrangement joins TRBV7-2 to TRBJ2-7; D may be TRBD2 (5 bases). Trimming took 0 bases from V and 9 from J, leaving 15 bases between them. Looked up from germline, CDR1 is SGHTA and CDR2 is FQGNSA. The CDR3 sequence is 14 residues long. The CDR3 bases are TGTGCCAGCAGCTTAGCGCCGGAAGGCGAGGGGCAGTACTTC. The encoded protein is CASSLAPEGEGQYF.

A few counts support this clonotype. The V call is TRBV12-3 or TRBV12-4, the J call TRBJ2-1, with D uncertain. CDR3 length: 14 residues. Deletions cut 5 bases from V and 9 bases from J, with 17 bases between. The CDR3 sequence is CASSPRGASSEQFF. The DNA for the CDR3 is TGTGCCAGCAGTCCCCGAGGAGCAAGCAGTGAGCAGTTCTTC.

This clonotype was counted a few times. The V and J genes are TRBV7-8 and TRBJ2-3; the D gene is possibly TRBD2 (6 bases). Germline V lookup: CDR1 SGHVS, CDR2 FQNEAQ. The CDR3 is made up of 16 amino acids. V was pared by 2 bases and J by 2 bases, with 14 bases between. CDR3 in amino acids: CASSLSAGGVTDTQYF. The CDR3 nucleotides read TGTGCCAGCAGCTTATCTGCAGGAGGGGTCACAGATACGCAGTATTTT.

This clonotype was observed a handful of times. For the CDR3, the DNA is TGTGCCAGCAGCGCCCCAGGGCTGCCCCAGGGGCAGTTCTTC. Its protein is CASSAPGLPQGQFF. The chain joins TRBV9 to TRBJ2-1, with a possible D match to TRBD1 (5 bases). The CDR3 spans 14 residues. Trimming left V 3 bases short and J 12 bases short, with 19 bases between. CDR1 is SGDLS, CDR2 YYNGEE, per germline.

This rearrangement joins TRBV27 to TRBJ2-7, with TRBD2 matching over 7 bases. Germline CDR1 MNHEY, CDR2 SMNVEV (reference sequence). This CDR3 contains 16 residues. V shed 0 bases, J shed 3 bases, and the junction held 8 bases outside the gene matches. CDR3 DNA sequence: TGTGCCAGCAGTTTATCGGAACCATGGGAGGGCTACGAGCAGTACTTC. This codes for CASSLSEPWEGYEQYF.

The genes are TRBV4-1 and TRBJ2-5; 7 bases agree with TRBD1. Unmatched junction bases numbered 9, after V lost 0 bases and J lost 5 bases. The CDR3 loop spans 16 amino acids. From germline, CDR1 is MGHRA and CDR2 YSYEKL. For the CDR3, the DNA is TGCGCCAGCAGCCAAGATCTAACAGGGGTCTGGGAGACCCAGTACTTC. This encodes CASSQDLTGVWETQYF.

This chain links TRBV5-1 with TRBJ2-2; 8 nucleotides agree with TRBD2. The V gene's germline CDR1 is SGHRS and CDR2 YFSETQ. J lost 6 bases, V lost 2 bases, and 12 bases had no gene match. CDR3 length: 17 residues. The CDR3 nucleotides read TGCGCCAGCAGCTTAAGCGGGAGTTCGGGACTACCCGGGGAGCTGTTTTTT. The encoded protein is CASSLSGSSGLPGELFF.

This clonotype was seen a handful of times. The rearrangement links TRBV6-1 to TRBJ2-3, with 8 nucleotides matching TRBD1. Germline CDR1 MNHNS, CDR2 SASEGT. The CDR3 is made up of 16 amino acids. J gave up 1 base and V 6 bases, and 9 bases lay outside the gene matches. The CDR3 DNA reads TGTGCCAGCAGCGGAGGGACAGGATTGGGCACAGATACGCAGTATTTT. The encoded protein is CASSGGTGLGTDTQYF.

Ten or more counts support this clonotype. This sequence joins TRBV7-9 and TRBJ2-5; 11 nucleotides agree with TRBD2. V gave up 5 bases and J gave up 1 base; unmatched junction bases: 6. Germline-derived CDR1 and CDR2 are SEHNR and FQNEAQ (reference sequence). The CDR3 loop spans 16 amino acids. In DNA form, the CDR3 reads TGTGCCAGCAGCACAACTAGCGGGGGATTCCAAGAGACCCAGTACTTC. It codes for CASSTTSGGFQETQYF.

A few counts support this clonotype. The J gene is TRBJ2-5, the V gene TRBV25-1, with D perhaps TRBD1 (5 bases). V gave up 6 bases and J gave up 2 bases, with 7 bases separating them. This CDR3 spans 12 amino acids. Germline V gives CDR1 MGHDK, CDR2 SYGVNS. Here the CDR3 reads CASRTDQETQYF. The CDR3 region has the DNA TGTGCCAGCAGGACAGATCAAGAGACCCAGTACTTC. Variable domain in full (rest from reference TRBV25-1 and TRBJ2-5): EADIYQTPRYLVIGTGKKITLECSQTMGHDKMYWYQQDPGMELHLIHYSYGVNSTEKGDLSSESTVSRIRTEHFPLTLESARPSHTSQYLCASRTDQETQYFGPGTRLLVL.

In this sample, this clonotype turned up many times. V usage is TRBV20-1 and J usage is TRBJ2-2; 8 nucleotides match TRBD1. Germline V CDR1 and CDR2: DFQATT, SNEGSKA (reference sequence). The CDR3 has 15 amino acids. The V segment lost 6 bases and the J segment 6 bases; nucleotides outside the gene matches: 12. The CDR3 reads CSALAGQGAAGELFF. The CDR3 coding sequence is TGCAGTGCCCTGGCCGGGCAGGGGGCTGCCGGGGAGCTGTTTTTT.

This clonotype was recorded a few times. This chain connects TRBV7-2 to TRBJ1-2; D is possibly TRBD1 (5 bases). CDR1 is SGHTA, CDR2 FQGNSA, per germline. Trimming left V 0 bases short and J 7 bases short, with 9 bases between. The CDR3 loop spans 13 amino acids. The CDR3 region has the DNA TGTGCCAGCAGCTTAGCCAGGGAGGGTGGCTACACCTTC. Protein sequence: CASSLAREGGYTF.

This clonotype showed up many times. The chain couples TRBV29-1 to TRBJ2-1; TRBD1 matches 7 bases. The CDR3 runs 15 residues. V lost 6 bases, J lost 9 bases, and 17 bases stayed unmatched. Looked up from germline, CDR1 is SQVTM and CDR2 is ANQGSEA. CDR3 sequence: CSVESRTGSTGEQFF. CDR3 sequence (DNA): TGCAGCGTGGAATCTCGGACAGGTTCAACGGGTGAGCAGTTCTTC.

This clonotype was seen repeatedly, ten times or more. The rearrangement links TRBV30 to TRBJ1-4; possibly TRBD1 for D (6 bases). The V gene lost 6 bases and the J gene lost 5 bases, with 13 bases spanning the gap. The length of the CDR3 is 13 residues. CDR1 is GTSNPN, CDR2 SVGIG, per germline (reference sequence). The CDR3 nucleotides read TGTGCCTGCAACAGGGCCCAAAATGAAAAACTGTTTTTT. Translated: CACNRAQNEKLFF.

A few counts support this clonotype. The chain recombines TRBV10-1 with TRBJ2-5; TRBD2 matches 9 bases. The V segment lost 9 bases and the J segment 5 bases; nucleotides outside the gene matches: 7. Looked up from germline, CDR1 is WNHNN and CDR2 is SYGVQD (reference sequence). The CDR3 covers 13 residues. The CDR3 is CASNQRGVETQYF. CDR3 in DNA: TGCGCCAGTAACCAGCGGGGGGTTGAGACCCAGTACTTC.

Many counts were recorded for this clonotype. This rearrangement joins TRBV29-1 to TRBJ1-1; 7 bases align to TRBD1. The germline V gene encodes CDR1 SQVTM and CDR2 ANQGSEA. The junction had 9 bases not matched to a gene; V was cut back by 7 bases and J by 7 bases. The CDR3 contains 12 residues. The CDR3 region is CSGGQRSGEAFF. In nucleotides, the CDR3 is TGCAGCGGGGGACAGCGCTCAGGTGAAGCTTTCTTT. Together with reference TRBV29-1 and TRBJ1-1, the CDR3 gives the full variable domain: SAVISQKPSRDICQRGTSLTIQCQVDSQVTMMFWYRQQPGQSLTLIATANQGSEATYESGFVIDKFPISRPNLTFSTLTVSNMSPEDSSIYLCSGGQRSGEAFFGQGTRLTVV.

The V and J genes are TRBV6-2 or TRBV6-3 and TRBJ2-1; 7 bases align to TRBD2. Trimming took 8 bases from V and 8 from J; bases not matched to a gene: 15. The germline V gene has CDR1 MNHEY and CDR2 SVGEGT. This CDR3 has 15 residues. CDR3 protein: CASGWYREVKDEQFF. CDR3 in DNA: TGTGCCAGCGGATGGTACCGGGAGGTTAAAGATGAGCAGTTCTTC.

The chain is built from TRBV6-2 or TRBV6-3 and TRBJ2-1; D possibly corresponds to TRBD1 (5 bases). The V gene's germline CDR1 is MNHEY and CDR2 SVGEGT. Trimming removed 2 bases at V and 4 bases at J, with 15 bases between. The CDR3 loop spans 16 amino acids. In DNA form, the CDR3 reads TGTGCCAGCAGTTACGATCGGAAGGGGCCTTACAATGAGCAGTTCTTC. As protein: CASSYDRKGPYNEQFF.